Presented here are 24 T cell receptor beta chains from one specimen sequenced in a study of T-cell memory formation after mild COVID-19. TCRdb redid the calling of the 5' RACE reads with MiXCR, one entry per CDR3 protein. The table has about 180,000 distinct CDR3 sequences, 15% to 20% seen once. The sequencing input was PBMCs or a T cell subset sorted from them (not recorded which). The receptors originated from a man younger than 35 who had mild COVID-19 (a few samples of this study predate the infection). Cell type and time point are not known.

The sample holds a few counts of this clonotype. V gene TRBV4-3 combines with J gene TRBJ2-2; D is uncertain. Germline values: CDR1 LGHNA, CDR2 YSLEER. Trimming pared 2 bases from V and 5 bases from J, leaving 6 bases between. The length of the CDR3 is 13 residues. Written as DNA, the CDR3 is TGCGCCAGCAGCCAACTAAGAACCGGGGAGCTGTTTTTT. This encodes CASSQLRTGELFF.

The chain has TRBV7-2 and TRBJ2-1; no definite D call. Trimming removed 6 bases at V and 9 bases at J, with 12 bases between. Germline CDR1 and CDR2: SGHTA and FQGNSA. The CDR3 is made up of 12 amino acids. CDR3 in DNA: TGTGCCAGCAGTCAAGGGCGAGCTGAGCAGTTCTTC. This gives the protein CASSQGRAEQFF.

This clonotype appeared a few times. The V and J genes are TRBV6-1 and TRBJ2-7; unclear D gene. Germline loops: CDR1 MNHNS, CDR2 SASEGT. Trimming shortened V by 3 bases and J by 2 bases, and 8 bases separated the two germline ends. This CDR3 has 13 amino acids. CDR3 nucleotide sequence: TGTGCCAGCAGTGATCCCCCAGCCTACGAGCAGTACGTC. The encoded protein is CASSDPPAYEQYV.

This clonotype was counted only a few times. V gene TRBV15 combines with J gene TRBJ2-5, with TRBD2 as a possible D gene (7 bases). The length of the CDR3 is 15 residues. In germline, CDR1 is LNHNV, CDR2 YYDKDF (reference sequence). Trimming left V 0 bases short and J 5 bases short, with 13 bases between. The chain's CDR3 is CATSRDRSGGETQYF. In DNA form, the CDR3 reads TGTGCCACCAGCAGAGATAGGTCGGGGGGCGAGACCCAGTACTTC.

This clonotype was seen a few times. The rearrangement joins TRBV25-1 to TRBJ1-1; no reliable D call. Trimming shortened V by 7 bases and J by 4 bases, and 7 bases separated the two germline ends. The CDR3 has 11 residues. Looked up from germline, CDR1 is MGHDK and CDR2 is SYGVNS. CDR3 region: CASISVTEAFF. Written as DNA, the CDR3 is TGTGCCAGCATATCGGTCACTGAAGCTTTCTTT.

The sample holds a few counts of this clonotype. V usage is TRBV7-2 and J usage is TRBJ2-3, with 8 bases lining up with TRBD2. The CDR3 covers 12 residues. With V trimmed by 6 bases and J by 4 bases, 0 bases remained unmatched. Germline-derived CDR1 and CDR2 are SGHTA and FQGNSA. CDR3 amino acids: CASRLAADTQYF. CDR3 bases: TGTGCCAGCAGACTAGCGGCAGATACGCAGTATTTT.

The V and J genes are TRBV20-1 and TRBJ1-1; no firm D call. Germline V gene lookup returns CDR1 DFQATT and CDR2 SNEGSKA (reference sequence). Trimming shortened V by 0 bases and J by 1 base, and 6 bases separated the two germline ends. The CDR3 is made up of 13 amino acids. CDR3 DNA: TGCAGTGCTAGAGATCGGGGGAACACTGAAGCTTTCTTT. Protein: CSARDRGNTEAFF.

J is TRBJ1-4 and V is TRBV7-9, with 9 bases that match TRBD1. The CDR3 contains 14 residues. Germline V gene lookup returns CDR1 SEHNR and CDR2 FQNEAQ (reference sequence). With V trimmed by 6 bases and J by 7 bases, 6 bases remained unmatched. This CDR3 reads CASSRDRAREKLFF. CDR3 DNA: TGTGCCAGCAGTCGGGACAGGGCACGTGAAAAACTGTTTTTT.

The chain links TRBV25-1 to TRBJ1-1; 7 bases line up with TRBD1. CDR3 size: 16 residues. The V and J ends lost 6 bases and 1 base, in that order; junction bases with no gene match: 11. CDR1 and CDR2 from the germline V gene are MGHDK and SYGVNS. The CDR3 bases are TGTGCCAGCAGAGACAGGGTTCCTAGCACGAACACTGAAGCTTTCTTT. Translating gives CASRDRVPSTNTEAFF.

The V and J genes are TRBV25-1 and TRBJ2-1, with D perhaps TRBD2 (6 bases). The V end lost 1 base, the J end lost 5 bases, and 12 bases lay between the germline ends. Germline V lookup: CDR1 MGHDK, CDR2 SYGVNS. This CDR3 contains 15 residues. CDR3 protein: CASSEFRGRNNEQFF. The DNA for the CDR3 is TGTGCCAGCAGTGAATTCCGGGGGAGAAACAATGAGCAGTTCTTC.

This clonotype turned up a few times. The CDR3 spells CATGSGETGELFF. The CDR3 DNA reads TGTGCCACCGGGAGCGGGGAAACCGGGGAGCTGTTTTTT. The chain has TRBV24-1 and TRBJ2-2; 7 nucleotides align to TRBD2. This CDR3 has 13 residues. CDR1 and CDR2 from the germline V gene are KGHDR and SFDVKD. Trimming took 9 bases from V and 5 from J; bases not matched to a gene: 5.

This clonotype has more than one count but fewer than ten. The genes are TRBV5-1 and TRBJ2-3; no clear D. CDR1 SGHRS and CDR2 YFSETQ come from the germline V gene. The CDR3 is 17 amino acids. The V end lost 0 bases, the J end lost 0 bases, and 14 bases lay between the germline ends. CDR3 loop: CASSLALLSDSTDTQYF. As DNA, the CDR3 is TGCGCCAGCAGCTTGGCCCTGTTGTCAGACAGCACAGATACGCAGTATTTT.

This clonotype was counted only a few times. This chain links TRBV2 with TRBJ1-5, with D unresolved. Trimming took off 6 bases at V and 3 bases at J, with 12 bases between the two ends. The germline V gene has CDR1 SNHLY and CDR2 FYNNEI. The CDR3 has 14 amino acids. CDR3: CASSPFMNNQPQHF. Here the CDR3 DNA reads TGTGCCAGCAGCCCTTTTATGAACAATCAGCCCCAGCATTTT.

This clonotype was observed at least ten times. The J gene is TRBJ2-1, the V gene TRBV7-2, with TRBD2 matching over 8 bases. CDR3 length: 13 residues. After removal of 5 bases from V and 11 bases from J, the junction contained 8 bases not matched to a gene. Germline CDR1 reads SGHTA; CDR2 reads FQGNSA. In DNA form, the CDR3 reads TGTGCCAGCAGCCTAACACTAGCGGACAAGCAGTTCTTC. Protein product: CASSLTLADKQFF.

This clonotype was counted a few times. The V call is TRBV5-1, the J call TRBJ1-4; 10 bases are a match to TRBD1. J lost 8 bases, V lost 4 bases, and 11 bases had no gene match. Germline V gene lookup returns CDR1 SGHRS and CDR2 YFSETQ. The CDR3 consists of 16 residues. The CDR3 nucleotides read TGCGCCAGCAGCCCAAGACAGGGGGCAATAGAAGAAAAACTGTTTTTT. Its protein is CASSPRQGAIEEKLFF.

This CDR3 is CASSLDIKSNEQFF. CDR3 DNA sequence: TGCGCCAGCAGCTTGGACATCAAATCCAATGAGCAGTTCTTC. This chain links TRBV5-1 with TRBJ2-1; D is undetermined. The germline V gene encodes CDR1 SGHRS and CDR2 YFSETQ. The CDR3 contains 14 residues. The V end lost 0 bases, the J end lost 6 bases, and 10 bases lay between the germline ends.

The J gene is TRBJ2-3, the V gene TRBV5-1; no firm D call. The V gene's germline CDR1 is SGHRS and CDR2 YFSETQ. The CDR3 sequence is 16 residues long. Between the trimmed V and J ends, which lost 1 base and 2 bases, there was a span of 14 bases. CDR3 nucleotides: TGCGCCAGCAGCTTGAAAGGTACACTGGACACAGATACGCAGTATTTT. As protein: CASSLKGTLDTDTQYF.

This clonotype turned up a few times. The chain is built from TRBV20-1 and TRBJ2-7; D gene ambiguous. Trimming pared 6 bases from V and 6 bases from J, leaving 12 bases between. The CDR3 covers 11 residues. The germline V gene has CDR1 DFQATT and CDR2 SNEGSKA (reference sequence). CDR3 amino acids: CSASSLGEQYV. In DNA, the CDR3 is TGCAGTGCCTCGTCCCTGGGCGAGCAGTACGTC.

This clonotype turned up a few times. This chain links TRBV4-1 with TRBJ2-3; 8 bases are a match to TRBD1. Germline lookup yields CDR1 MGHRA and CDR2 YSYEKL. With 2 bases clipped from V and 1 base from J, the junction kept 2 bases outside the gene matches. CDR3 length: 15 residues. As DNA, the CDR3 is TGCGCCAGCAGCCAACCGGGACAGGGCACAGATACGCAGTATTTT. Translation: CASSQPGQGTDTQYF.

The V and J genes are TRBV20-1 and TRBJ2-7; no clear D gene. Germline-derived CDR1 and CDR2 are DFQATT and SNEGSKA (reference sequence). With 5 bases removed from V and 0 bases from J, the gap between germline ends came to 8 bases. This CDR3 comprises 12 residues. CDR3 nucleotides: TGCAGTGCTTACGGAAACTCCTACGAGCAGTACTTC. It is translated as CSAYGNSYEQYF.

This clonotype was counted a few times. The chain employs TRBV13 and TRBJ2-3; D gene ambiguous. From germline, CDR1 is PRHDT and CDR2 FYEKMQ (reference sequence). This CDR3 is built from 14 residues. The germline V and J ends were trimmed by 0 bases and 4 bases, with 8 bases remaining between them. As DNA, the CDR3 is TGTGCCAGCAGCTTAGGGGGCATCGCAGATACGCAGTATTTT. Encoded protein: CASSLGGIADTQYF.

This clonotype was seen only a few times. This rearrangement joins TRBV7-8 to TRBJ2-3; 11 positions match TRBD2. V shed 5 bases, J shed 6 bases, and the junction held 13 bases outside the gene matches. The CDR3 length is 17 residues. The germline V gene encodes CDR1 SGHVS and CDR2 FQNEAQ. Here the CDR3 reads CASSASRLAGSRDTQYF. The DNA of the CDR3 is TGTGCCAGCAGCGCCTCCCGACTAGCGGGGTCAAGGGATACGCAGTATTTT.

There are a few counts of this clonotype. The V call is TRBV24-1, the J call TRBJ2-6; 7 bases match TRBD1. The CDR3 runs 16 residues. The germline V gene encodes CDR1 KGHDR and CDR2 SFDVKD. V shed 9 bases and J 0 bases; nucleotides not matched to a gene: 7. CDR3 sequence (DNA): TGTGCCACCGGAATCAGGGGGACCTCTGGGGCCAACGTCCTGACTTTC. This encodes CATGIRGTSGANVLTF.

This clonotype has more than one count but fewer than ten. The genes are TRBV20-1 and TRBJ1-6, with TRBD1 identical over 7 bases. The CDR3 has 13 residues. CDR1 and CDR2 from the germline V gene are DFQATT and SNEGSKA (reference sequence). V lost 5 bases, J lost 8 bases, and 6 bases stayed unmatched. CDR3: CSALGQGDSPLHF. The CDR3, as DNA: TGCAGTGCTCTGGGGCAGGGGGATTCACCCCTCCACTTT.